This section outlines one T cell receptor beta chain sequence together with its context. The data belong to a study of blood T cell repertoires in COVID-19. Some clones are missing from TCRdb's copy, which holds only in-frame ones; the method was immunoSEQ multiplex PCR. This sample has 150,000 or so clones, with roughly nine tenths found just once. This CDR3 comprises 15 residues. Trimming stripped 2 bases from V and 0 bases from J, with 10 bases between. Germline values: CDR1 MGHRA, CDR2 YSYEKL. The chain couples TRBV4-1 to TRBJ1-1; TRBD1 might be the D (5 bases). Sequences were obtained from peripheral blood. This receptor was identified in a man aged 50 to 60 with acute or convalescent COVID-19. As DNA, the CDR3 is TGCGCCAGCAGCCAACTACAGGATTTGAACACTGAAGCTTTCTTT. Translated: CASSQLQDLNTEAFF.